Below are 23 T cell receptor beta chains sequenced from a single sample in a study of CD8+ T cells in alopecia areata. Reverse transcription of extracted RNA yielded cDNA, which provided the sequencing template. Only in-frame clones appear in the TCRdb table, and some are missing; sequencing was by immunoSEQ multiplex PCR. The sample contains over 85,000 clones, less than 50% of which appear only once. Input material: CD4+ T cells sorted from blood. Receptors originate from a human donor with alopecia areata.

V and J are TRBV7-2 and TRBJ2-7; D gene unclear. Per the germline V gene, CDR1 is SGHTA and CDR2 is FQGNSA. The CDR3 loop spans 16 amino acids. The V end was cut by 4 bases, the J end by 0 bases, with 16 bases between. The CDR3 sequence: CASSSGPGPNSYEQYF. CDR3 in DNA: TGTGCCAGCAGCTCCGGCCCCGGGCCTAACTCCTACGAGCAGTACTTC. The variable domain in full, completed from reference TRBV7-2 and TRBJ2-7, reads GAGVSQSPSNKVTEKGKDVELRCDPISGHTALYWYRQSLGQGLEFLIYFQGNSAPDKSGLPSDRFSAERTGGSVSTLTIQRTQQEDSAVYLCASSSGPGPNSYEQYFGPGTRLTVT.

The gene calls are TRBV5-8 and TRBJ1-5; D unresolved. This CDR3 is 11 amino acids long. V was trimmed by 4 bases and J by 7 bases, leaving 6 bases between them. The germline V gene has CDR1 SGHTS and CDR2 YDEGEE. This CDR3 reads CASSVGQPQHF. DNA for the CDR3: TGTGCCAGCAGCGTCGGACAGCCCCAGCATTTT.

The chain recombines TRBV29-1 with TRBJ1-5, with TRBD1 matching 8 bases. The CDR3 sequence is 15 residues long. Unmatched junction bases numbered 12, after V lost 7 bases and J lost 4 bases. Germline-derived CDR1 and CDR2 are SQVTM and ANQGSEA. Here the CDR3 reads CSASRGTGDNQPQHF. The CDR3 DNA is TGCAGCGCTAGTAGGGGGACAGGAGATAATCAGCCCCAGCATTTT.

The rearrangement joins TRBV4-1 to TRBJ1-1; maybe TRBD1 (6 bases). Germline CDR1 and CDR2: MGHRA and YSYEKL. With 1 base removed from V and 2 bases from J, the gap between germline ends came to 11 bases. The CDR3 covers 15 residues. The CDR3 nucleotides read TGCGCCAGCAGCCAAGGGCATGGGGGCAACACTGAAGCTTTCTTT. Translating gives CASSQGHGGNTEAFF.

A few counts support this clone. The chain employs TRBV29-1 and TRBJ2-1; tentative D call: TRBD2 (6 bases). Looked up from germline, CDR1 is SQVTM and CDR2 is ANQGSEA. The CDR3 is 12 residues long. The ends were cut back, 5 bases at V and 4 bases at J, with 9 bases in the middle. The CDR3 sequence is CSVKREYNEQFF. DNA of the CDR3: TGCAGCGTTAAACGGGAGTACAATGAGCAGTTCTTC.

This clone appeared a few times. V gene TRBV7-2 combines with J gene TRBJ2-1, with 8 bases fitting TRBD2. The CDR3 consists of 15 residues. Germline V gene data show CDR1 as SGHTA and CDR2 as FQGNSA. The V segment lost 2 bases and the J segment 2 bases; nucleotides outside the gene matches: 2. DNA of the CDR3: TGTGCCAGCAGCTTATACGGGGGGGCCTACAATGAGCAGTTCTTC. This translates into CASSLYGGAYNEQFF.

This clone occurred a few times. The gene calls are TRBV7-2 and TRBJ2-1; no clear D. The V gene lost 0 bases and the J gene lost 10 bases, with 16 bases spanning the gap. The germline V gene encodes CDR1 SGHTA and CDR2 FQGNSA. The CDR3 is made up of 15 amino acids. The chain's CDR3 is CASSLAKGFSYEQFF. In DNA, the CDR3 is TGTGCCAGCAGCTTAGCGAAGGGTTTTTCCTACGAGCAGTTCTTC.

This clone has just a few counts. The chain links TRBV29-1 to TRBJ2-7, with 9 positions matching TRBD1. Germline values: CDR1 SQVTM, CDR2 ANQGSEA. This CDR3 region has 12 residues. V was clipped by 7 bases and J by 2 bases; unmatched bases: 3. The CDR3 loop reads CSAGQGTYEQYF. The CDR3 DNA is TGCAGCGCGGGACAGGGAACCTACGAGCAGTACTTC.

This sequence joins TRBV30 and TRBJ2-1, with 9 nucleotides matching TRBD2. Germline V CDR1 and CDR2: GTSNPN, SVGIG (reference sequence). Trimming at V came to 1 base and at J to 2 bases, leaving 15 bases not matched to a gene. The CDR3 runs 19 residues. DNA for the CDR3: TGTGCCTGGAGTGGTATCGGGCTTCACGGCGGGAGGGCCTACAATGAGCAGTTCTTC. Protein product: CAWSGIGLHGGRAYNEQFF.

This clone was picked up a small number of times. The CDR3 spells CASSYRDEQYF. The CDR3 nucleotides are TGTGCCAGCAGTTACAGGGACGAGCAGTACTTC. The gene calls are TRBV28 and TRBJ2-7; TRBD1 is a possible D gene (6 bases). Germline CDR1 and CDR2: MDHEN and SYDVKM. This CDR3 is built from 11 residues. V lost 4 bases and J 5 bases, leaving 6 bases between the germline ends.

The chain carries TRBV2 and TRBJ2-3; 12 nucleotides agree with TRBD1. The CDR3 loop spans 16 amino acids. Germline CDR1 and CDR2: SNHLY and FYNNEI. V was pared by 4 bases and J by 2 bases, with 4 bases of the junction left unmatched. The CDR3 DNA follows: TGTGCCAGCAGTGCCGGGACAGGGGGCGCCACAGATACGCAGTATTTT. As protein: CASSAGTGGATDTQYF.

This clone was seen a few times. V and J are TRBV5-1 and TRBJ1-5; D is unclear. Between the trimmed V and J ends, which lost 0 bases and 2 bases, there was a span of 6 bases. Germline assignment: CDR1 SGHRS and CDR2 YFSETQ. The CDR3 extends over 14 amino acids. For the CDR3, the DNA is TGCGCCAGCAGCTTGGATGCCCGCAATCAGCCCCAGCATTTT. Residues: CASSLDARNQPQHF.

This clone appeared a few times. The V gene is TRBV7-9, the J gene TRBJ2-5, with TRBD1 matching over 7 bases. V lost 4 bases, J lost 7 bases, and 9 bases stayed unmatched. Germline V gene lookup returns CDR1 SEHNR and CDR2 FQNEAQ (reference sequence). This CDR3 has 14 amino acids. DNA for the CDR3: TGTGCCAGCAGCTCAACAGGGGTCTACGGGACCCAGTACTTC. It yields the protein CASSSTGVYGTQYF.

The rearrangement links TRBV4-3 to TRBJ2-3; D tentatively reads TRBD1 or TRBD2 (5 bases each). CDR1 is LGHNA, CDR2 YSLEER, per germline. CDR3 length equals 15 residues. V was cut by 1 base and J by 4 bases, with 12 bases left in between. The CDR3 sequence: CASSQVGGTPDTQYF. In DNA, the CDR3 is TGCGCCAGCAGCCAAGTCGGTGGGACCCCAGATACGCAGTATTTT.

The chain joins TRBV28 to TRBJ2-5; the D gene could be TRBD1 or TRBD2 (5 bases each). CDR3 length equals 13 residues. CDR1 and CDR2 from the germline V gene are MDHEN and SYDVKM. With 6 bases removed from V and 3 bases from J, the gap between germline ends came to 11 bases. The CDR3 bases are TGTGCCAGCAGCCGGGGACGGGAAGAGACCCAGTACTTC. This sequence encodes CASSRGREETQYF.

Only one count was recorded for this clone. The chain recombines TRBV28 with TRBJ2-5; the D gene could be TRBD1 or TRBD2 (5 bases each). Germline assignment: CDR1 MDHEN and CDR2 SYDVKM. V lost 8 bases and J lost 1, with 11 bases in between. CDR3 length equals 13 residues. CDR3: CASSWDVQETQYF. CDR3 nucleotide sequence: TGTGCCAGCTCCTGGGACGTCCAAGAGACCCAGTACTTC.

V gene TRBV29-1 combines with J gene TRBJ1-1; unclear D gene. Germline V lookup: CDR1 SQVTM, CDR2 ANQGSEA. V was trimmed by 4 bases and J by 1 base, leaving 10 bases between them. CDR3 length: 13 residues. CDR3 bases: TGCAGCGTTGTACAGACCAAGAACACTGAAGCTTTCTTT. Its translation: CSVVQTKNTEAFF.

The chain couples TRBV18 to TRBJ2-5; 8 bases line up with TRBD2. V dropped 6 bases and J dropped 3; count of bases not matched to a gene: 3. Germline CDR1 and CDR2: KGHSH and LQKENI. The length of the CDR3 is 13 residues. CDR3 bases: TGTGCCAGCTCGGGGGGACTAGAAGAGACCCAGTACTTC. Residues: CASSGGLEETQYF.

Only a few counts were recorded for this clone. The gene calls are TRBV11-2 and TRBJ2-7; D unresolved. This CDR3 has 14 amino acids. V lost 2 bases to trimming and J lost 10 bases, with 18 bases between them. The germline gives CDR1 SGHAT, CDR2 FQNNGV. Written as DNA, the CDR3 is TGTGCCAGCAGCTTATTAGGTCTAGTGGAAGCACAGTACTTC. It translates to CASSLLGLVEAQYF.

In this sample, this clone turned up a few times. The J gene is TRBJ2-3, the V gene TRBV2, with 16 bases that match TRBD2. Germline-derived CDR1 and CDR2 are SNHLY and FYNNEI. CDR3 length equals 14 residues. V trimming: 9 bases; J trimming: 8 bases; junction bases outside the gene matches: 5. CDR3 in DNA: TGTGCCAGACTGGGACTAGCGGGAGGGACTACGCAGTATTTT. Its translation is CARLGLAGGTTQYF.

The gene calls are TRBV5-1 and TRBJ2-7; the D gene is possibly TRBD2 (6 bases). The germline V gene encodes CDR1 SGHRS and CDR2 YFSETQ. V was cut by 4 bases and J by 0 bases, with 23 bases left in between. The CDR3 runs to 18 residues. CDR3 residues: CASSRSVAGRPSSYEQYF. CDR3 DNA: TGCGCCAGCAGCCGTAGCGTCGCGGGACGTCCAAGCTCCTACGAGCAGTACTTC.

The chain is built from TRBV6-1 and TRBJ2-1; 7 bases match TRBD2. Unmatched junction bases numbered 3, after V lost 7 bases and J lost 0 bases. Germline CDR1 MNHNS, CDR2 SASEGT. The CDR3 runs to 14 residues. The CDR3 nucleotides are TGTGCCAGCATGAGCGGGACCTCCTACAATGAGCAGTTCTTC. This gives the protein CASMSGTSYNEQFF.

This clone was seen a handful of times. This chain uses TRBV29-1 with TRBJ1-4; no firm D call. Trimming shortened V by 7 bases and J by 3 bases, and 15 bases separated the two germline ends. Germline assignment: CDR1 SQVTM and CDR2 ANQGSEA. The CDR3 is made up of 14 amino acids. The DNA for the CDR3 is TGCAGCGCTTCAACGGGCCTTCCTAATGAAAAACTGTTTTTT. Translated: CSASTGLPNEKLFF.